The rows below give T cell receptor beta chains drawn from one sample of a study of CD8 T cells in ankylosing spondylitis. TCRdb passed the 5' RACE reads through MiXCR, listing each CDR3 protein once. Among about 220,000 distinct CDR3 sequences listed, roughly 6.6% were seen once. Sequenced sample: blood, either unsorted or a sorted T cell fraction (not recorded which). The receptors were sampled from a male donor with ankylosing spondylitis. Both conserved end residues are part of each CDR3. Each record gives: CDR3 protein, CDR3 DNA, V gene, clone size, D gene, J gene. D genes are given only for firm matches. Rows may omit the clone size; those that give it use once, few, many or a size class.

CASSLISGLAGENTDTQYF	TGTGCCAGCAGTTTAATATCTGGACTAGCGGGGGAGAACACAGATACGCAGTATTTT	TRBV28	many	TRBD2	TRBJ2-3
CSARDGGQTYEQYF	TGCAGTGCTAGAGATGGAGGACAGACCTACGAGCAGTACTTC	TRBV20-1	many	-	TRBJ2-7
CASSPTANTEAFF	TGTGCCAGCAGCCCGACAGCGAACACTGAAGCTTTCTTT	TRBV27	many	-	TRBJ1-1
CASRLSSGGPYEQYF	TGTGCCAGCAGACTCTCTAGCGGGGGGCCCTACGAGCAGTACTTC	TRBV12-3/TRBV12-4	many	TRBD2	TRBJ2-7
CASSIRTVYGYTF	TGTGCCAGCTCAATTAGAACGGTATATGGCTACACCTTC	TRBV18	-	-	TRBJ1-2
CASSLDGLASNEQFF	TGTGCCAGCAGCTTGGATGGACTAGCGAGCAATGAGCAGTTCTTC	TRBV11-2	few	TRBD2	TRBJ2-1
CATSDRVFNEQFF	TGTGCCACCAGTGATAGGGTCTTCAATGAGCAGTTCTTC	TRBV24-1	many	-	TRBJ2-1
CASSHSAGEAHNEQFF	TGTGCCAGCAGTCATTCGGCGGGAGAGGCTCACAATGAGCAGTTCTTC	TRBV27	many	TRBD2	TRBJ2-1
CASSLEQGTLGGGYTF	TGCGCCAGCAGCTTGGAACAGGGGACCTTGGGCGGTGGCTACACCTTC	TRBV5-1	many	TRBD1	TRBJ1-2
CASSQESGMGTGELFF	TGCGCCAGCAGCCAAGAATCGGGGATGGGCACCGGGGAGCTGTTTTTT	TRBV4-3	many	-	TRBJ2-2
CATSVSGWGNEQFF	TGTGCCACGTCGGTGTCAGGTTGGGGCAATGAGCAGTTCTTC	TRBV24-1	-	-	TRBJ2-1
CASSQRDRSPYEQYF	TGTGCCAGCAGCCAACGGGACAGAAGCCCCTACGAGCAGTACTTC	TRBV7-9	-	TRBD1	TRBJ2-7
CASGSPYAEAFF	TGTGCCAGCGGCAGCCCCTATGCGGAAGCTTTCTTT	TRBV25-1	many	-	TRBJ1-1
CASSFGGFGTDTQYF	TGTGCCAGCAGTTTCGGGGGGTTTGGCACAGATACGCAGTATTTT	TRBV28	-	TRBD2	TRBJ2-3
CASSQGSLVGAAEAFF	TGCGCCAGCAGCCAGGGATCCCTTGTGGGGGCCGCTGAAGCTTTCTTT	TRBV4-3	-	-	TRBJ1-1
CASSLDGNAEQYF	TGTGCCAGCAGTTTAGACGGGAATGCGGAGCAGTACTTC	TRBV12-3/TRBV12-4	many	-	TRBJ2-7
CASSPSGGVSSPLHF	TGTGCCAGCAGCCCCTCCGGGGGGGTGAGCTCACCCCTCCACTTT	TRBV7-6	many	-	TRBJ1-6
CASSLVGSPSTDTQYF	TGTGCCAGCAGTTTAGTCGGGAGCCCTAGCACAGATACGCAGTATTTT	TRBV12-3/TRBV12-4	many	-	TRBJ2-3
CASSNFDTSSYEQYF	TGTGCCAGCAGTAATTTCGACACTAGCTCCTACGAGCAGTACTTC	TRBV28	few	-	TRBJ2-7
CASSLENYNEQFF	TGTGCCAGCAGCTTAGAGAATTACAATGAGCAGTTCTTC	TRBV7-2	many	-	TRBJ2-1
CASSQPGHQSSYNSPLHF	TGTGCCAGCAGTCAACCGGGACATCAGAGCTCCTATAATTCACCCCTCCACTTT	TRBV11-1	-	-	TRBJ1-6
CASSYSEGAISYEQYF	TGTGCCAGCAGTTACTCGGAGGGGGCAATTTCCTACGAGCAGTACTTC	TRBV6-5	-	-	TRBJ2-7
CASSPPGDSYEQYF	TGTGCCAGCAGCCCCCCAGGGGATTCTTACGAGCAGTACTTC	TRBV14	many	-	TRBJ2-7
CSARAPSEKTQYF	TGCAGTGCTAGAGCCCCTAGTGAGAAGACCCAGTACTTC	TRBV20-1	many	-	TRBJ2-5
CSENDDHKPKAFF	TGCAGCGAAAACGACGACCATAAACCCAAAGCTTTCTTT	TRBV29-1	many	-	TRBJ1-1
CATSAGGAPYNEQFF	TGTGCCACCAGTGCGGGGGGGGCCCCCTACAATGAGCAGTTCTTC	TRBV24-1	-	TRBD2	TRBJ2-1
CASSLLRMQETQYF	TGTGCCAGCAGCTTATTGCGGATGCAAGAGACCCAGTACTTC	TRBV7-2	many	-	TRBJ2-5
CASRARHSMAKNIQYF	TGTGCCAGCAGAGCAAGACATAGCATGGCCAAAAACATTCAGTACTTC	TRBV27	few	-	TRBJ2-4
CASSYSSLPQHF	TGTGCCAGCAGTTACAGCAGTCTGCCCCAGCATTTT	TRBV6-2/TRBV6-3	many	-	TRBJ1-5
CASSLTSGYSYEQYF	TGTGCCAGCAGCTTGACTAGCGGGTACTCCTACGAGCAGTACTTC	TRBV5-8	-	TRBD2	TRBJ2-7
CSARGYGGGIYEQYF	TGCAGTGCTAGGGGGTATGGCGGGGGGATATACGAGCAGTACTTC	TRBV20-1	-	TRBD2	TRBJ2-7
CASSMEVISYGYTF	TGTGCCAGTAGTATGGAGGTTATCTCCTATGGCTACACCTTC	TRBV19	-	-	TRBJ1-2
CASSYGTGGADTQYF	TGTGCCAGCAGTTACGGGACAGGGGGCGCAGATACGCAGTATTTT	TRBV6-5	many	TRBD1	TRBJ2-3
CASSSLNRRYEQYF	TGTGCCAGCAGTAGCCTGAACAGGCGCTACGAGCAGTACTTC	TRBV13	few	-	TRBJ2-7
CASRLRGTDTQYF	TGTGCCAGCAGATTGCGGGGCACAGATACGCAGTATTTT	TRBV28	many	-	TRBJ2-3
CASSESRGRQPQHF	TGCGCCAGCAGTGAGTCCAGGGGACGACAGCCCCAGCATTTT	TRBV10-2	-	-	TRBJ1-5
CASSSGLAGPRGQYF	TGCGCCAGCAGCTCCGGACTAGCGGGCCCCCGAGGGCAGTACTTC	TRBV5-1	-	TRBD2	TRBJ2-7
CASRRTPLAGNTGELFF	TGTGCCAGCAGGCGCACCCCTCTAGCGGGAAACACCGGGGAGCTGTTTTTT	TRBV28	many	TRBD2	TRBJ2-2
CASRISGGPNEQYF	TGTGCCAGCAGAATTTCGGGGGGGCCCAACGAGCAGTACTTC	TRBV12-3/TRBV12-4	many	TRBD2	TRBJ2-7
CASSSGHPVGKLFF	TGTGCCAGCAGCTCGGGACACCCCGTCGGAAAACTGTTTTTT	TRBV7-2	many	-	TRBJ1-4
CASSLGGGGDNSPLHF	TGTGCCAGCAGCTTAGGGGGGGGCGGCGATAATTCACCCCTCCACTTT	TRBV7-9	-	-	TRBJ1-6
CASSLAGALNTEAFF	TGCGCCAGCAGCTTAGCAGGGGCCCTGAACACTGAAGCTTTCTTT	TRBV5-1	many	-	TRBJ1-1
CASSYEGQGYEQYF	TGTGCCAGCAGCTACGAGGGACAGGGCTACGAGCAGTACTTC	TRBV6-2/TRBV6-3	many	TRBD1	TRBJ2-7
CASSPGSSNYGYTF	TGTGCCAGCAGCCCGGGGTCTTCTAACTATGGCTACACCTTC	TRBV7-9	many	-	TRBJ1-2
CASSISSFKGPDTGELFF	TGTGCCAGTAGTATCTCTTCCTTTAAGGGGCCGGACACCGGGGAGCTGTTTTTT	TRBV19	many	-	TRBJ2-2
CSAPTGTSEQFF	TGCAGTGCTCCGACCGGGACTAGCGAGCAGTTCTTC	TRBV20-1	few	TRBD2	TRBJ2-1